Listed below are T cell receptor beta chains from one sample, sequenced in a study of CD8+ T cells in alopecia areata. The data were produced by immunoSEQ multiplex PCR, yet TCRdb's version contains in-frame clones alone and is incomplete. Of around 36,000 clones listed, 45% to 55% are singletons. The source material was CD4+ Tregs sorted from blood. These receptors originate from a human donor with alopecia areata. CDR3s include the opening cysteine and the closing phenylalanine or tryptophan. Each record gives: clone size, V gene, D gene, J gene, CDR3 protein, CDR3 DNA. D genes are given only for firm matches. Size is omitted from some rows. Given values are once, few, many or a class for expanded clones.

>once|TRBV6-5|-|TRBJ1-5
CASSRLGILGQPQHF
TGTGCCAGCAGCCGACTAGGGATTTTAGGTCAGCCCCAGCATTTT
>-|TRBV7-2|-|TRBJ1-1
CASSPRTGTRNTEAFF
TGTGCCAGCAGCCCTCGTACCGGGACAAGGAACACTGAAGCTTTCTTT
>-|TRBV7-9|-|TRBJ1-1
CASSLVGRGGTEAFF
TGTGCCAGCAGCTTAGTGGGACGCGGGGGCACTGAAGCTTTCTTT
>-|TRBV6-6|-|TRBJ2-7
CASSGNALYEQYF
TGTGCCAGCAGTGGAAATGCTTTATACGAGCAGTACTTC
>few|TRBV2|-|TRBJ2-7
CASSSGLNRYEQYF
TGTGCCAGCAGTTCCGGCCTTAACCGGTACGAGCAGTACTTC
>-|TRBV18|-|TRBJ2-7
CASSPPGLTYEQYF
TGTGCCAGCTCACCACCGGGGTTAACCTACGAGCAGTACTTC
>-|TRBV5-1|-|TRBJ2-7
CVSRGKSYEQYF
TGCGTCTCCCGGGGAAAGAGCTACGAGCAGTACTTC
>-|TRBV7-2|-|TRBJ2-4
CASSLQFSIAKNIQYF
TGTGCCAGCAGCTTACAATTCAGCATAGCCAAAAACATTCAGTACTTC
>-|TRBV28|TRBD1|TRBJ2-3
CASSPPYRGASTDTQYF
TGTGCCAGCAGCCCCCCCTACAGGGGGGCTTCCACAGATACGCAGTATTTT
>few|TRBV14|-|TRBJ2-3
CASSHTDTQYF
TGTGCCAGCAGCCACACAGATACGCAGTATTTT
>-|TRBV18|TRBD1|TRBJ1-1
CASSLTTGENTEAFF
TGTGCCAGCTCACTAACGACAGGGGAGAACACTGAAGCTTTCTTT
>-|TRBV18|-|TRBJ1-1
CASSQSESVNTEAFF
TGTGCCAGCTCCCAATCGGAGTCAGTCAACACTGAAGCTTTCTTT
>-|TRBV7-2|-|TRBJ1-2
CASSLDGQAIYGYTF
TGTGCCAGCAGCTTAGACGGGCAAGCTATCTATGGCTACACCTTC
>-|TRBV14|-|TRBJ1-2
CASSQDRTWHGYTF
TGTGCCAGCAGCCAAGATCGGACGTGGCATGGCTACACCTTC
>once|TRBV25-1|TRBD1|TRBJ1-1
CASSSQGASEAFF
TGTGCCAGCAGTTCACAGGGGGCCTCTGAAGCTTTCTTT
>-|TRBV5-4|-|TRBJ1-4
CASSSAPTPGWEKLFF
TGTGCCAGCAGCTCGGCCCCAACTCCCGGTTGGGAAAAACTGTTTTTT
>-|TRBV5-1|-|TRBJ1-1
CASSLTWNTEAFF
TGCGCCAGCAGTTTGACCTGGAACACTGAAGCTTTCTTT
>-|TRBV13|TRBD1|TRBJ1-1
CASSLGTGWRPAEAFF
TGTGCCAGCAGCCTAGGGACAGGCTGGAGGCCTGCTGAAGCTTTCTTT
>few|TRBV27|TRBD1|TRBJ1-1
CASSRYQGVGNTEAFF
TGTGCCAGCAGTCGCTACCAGGGGGTGGGGAACACTGAAGCTTTCTTT
>few|TRBV29-1|-|TRBJ1-1
CSVPTAMNTEAFF
TGCAGCGTCCCGACAGCGATGAACACTGAAGCTTTCTTT
>once|TRBV5-4|TRBD2|TRBJ2-7
CASSFSGGVYEQYF
TGTGCCAGCAGCTTTTCGGGAGGGGTCTACGAGCAGTACTTC
>few|TRBV27|-|TRBJ2-2
CASSLSRGRTDTGELFF
TGTGCCAGCAGTTTATCGAGGGGGAGAACGGACACCGGGGAGCTGTTTTTT
>-|TRBV7-2|-|TRBJ2-7
CASSDHRDLVF
TGTGCCAGCAGCGACCACCGGGACCTAGTTTTC
>-|TRBV7-6|-|TRBJ2-3
CASSLAGLGVFDTQYF
TGTGCCAGCAGCTTAGCGGGACTCGGTGTATTTGATACGCAGTATTTT
>-|TRBV7-6|TRBD1|TRBJ2-7
CASSLRGPGEQYF
TGTGCCAGCAGCTTAAGGGGGCCCGGGGAGCAGTACTTC
>-|TRBV6-5|-|TRBJ2-7
CASSGYQRGSYEQYF
TGTGCCAGCAGTGGGTATCAGAGGGGGTCCTACGAGCAGTACTTC
>-|TRBV7-2|-|TRBJ1-2
CASSPQGGPNYGYTF
TGTGCCAGCAGCCCACAGGGAGGCCCTAACTATGGCTACACCTTC
>-|TRBV4-1|-|TRBJ2-1
CASSQEFYGVPYEQFF
TGCGCCAGCAGCCAAGAATTTTACGGGGTGCCTTATGAGCAGTTCTTC
>few|TRBV5-1|TRBD1|TRBJ2-2
CASSRGQENTGELFF
TGCGCCAGCAGCCGCGGACAGGAGAACACCGGGGAGCTGTTTTTT
>-|TRBV14|-|TRBJ2-5
CASSQRLGGRETQYF
TGTGCCAGCAGCCAGCGACTGGGGGGTCGGGAGACCCAGTACTTC
>few|TRBV19|TRBD1|TRBJ1-1
CASTTLKPGQEAFF
TGTGCCAGTACCACACTGAAACCGGGACAGGAGGCTTTCTTT
>medium-sized|TRBV28|-|TRBJ2-3
CASTVTDTQYF
TGTGCCAGCACCGTCACGGATACGCAGTATTTT
>-|TRBV4-3|TRBD2|TRBJ2-3
CASSPRLAGEVIGTDTQYF
TGCGCCAGCAGCCCCCGACTAGCGGGAGAGGTAATCGGCACAGATACGCAGTATTTT
>few|TRBV7-9|TRBD1|TRBJ1-1
CASSQGTGMTEAFF
TGTGCCAGCAGCCAAGGGACAGGGATGACTGAAGCTTTCTTT
>once|TRBV6-6|-|TRBJ1-5
CASSYTQGYNQPQHF
TGTGCCAGCAGTTATACGCAGGGCTACAATCAGCCCCAGCATTTT
>-|TRBV7-2|TRBD1|TRBJ1-5
CASSLVGGMGQPQHF
TGTGCCAGCAGCTTAGTAGGGGGCATGGGTCAGCCCCAGCATTTT
>-|TRBV5-6|-|TRBJ2-2
CASSFWAGELFF
TGTGCCAGCAGCTTTTGGGCCGGGGAGCTGTTTTTT
>few|TRBV5-1|-|TRBJ1-1
CASGSAYSTEAFF
TGCGCCAGCGGATCCGCTTACAGCACTGAAGCTTTCTTT
>once|TRBV5-1|TRBD2|TRBJ2-1
CASSPASGRSNEQFF
TGCGCCAGCAGCCCCGCTAGCGGGAGAAGCAATGAGCAGTTCTTC
>few|TRBV7-2|-|TRBJ1-2
CASSQQGFRGYTF
TGTGCCAGCAGCCAACAGGGTTTCCGGGGCTACACCTTC
>-|TRBV5-5|-|TRBJ2-5
CASSPTSPLARKTQYF
TGTGCCAGCAGCCCAACTAGCCCCCTGGCCAGGAAGACCCAGTACTTC
>-|TRBV7-2|-|TRBJ2-4
CASSGSSVWENIQYF
TGTGCCAGCAGCGGATCTAGCGTGTGGGAAAACATTCAGTACTTC
>-|TRBV29-1|TRBD2|TRBJ2-2
CSATGLAGTTGELFF
TGCAGCGCCACGGGACTAGCGGGCACCACCGGGGAGCTGTTTTTT
>-|TRBV27|TRBD1|TRBJ1-2
CASSFVGTEVGYTF
TGTGCCAGCAGTTTCGTCGGGACAGAAGTTGGCTACACCTTC